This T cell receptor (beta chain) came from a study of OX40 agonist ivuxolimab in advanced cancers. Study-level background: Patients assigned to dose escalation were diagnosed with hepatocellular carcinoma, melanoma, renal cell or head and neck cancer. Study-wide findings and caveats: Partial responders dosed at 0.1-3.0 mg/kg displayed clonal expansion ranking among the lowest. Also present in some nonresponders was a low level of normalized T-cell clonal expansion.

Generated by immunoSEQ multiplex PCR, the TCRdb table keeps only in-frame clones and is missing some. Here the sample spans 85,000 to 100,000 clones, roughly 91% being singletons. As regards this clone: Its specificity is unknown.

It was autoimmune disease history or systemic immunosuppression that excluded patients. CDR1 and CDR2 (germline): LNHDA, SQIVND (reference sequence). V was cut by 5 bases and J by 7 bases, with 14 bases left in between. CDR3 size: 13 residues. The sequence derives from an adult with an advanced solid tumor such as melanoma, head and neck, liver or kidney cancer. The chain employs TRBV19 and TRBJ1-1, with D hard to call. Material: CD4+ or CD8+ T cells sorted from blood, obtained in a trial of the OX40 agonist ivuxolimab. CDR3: CASSRITPGEAFF. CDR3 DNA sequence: TGTGCCAGTAGTCGCATCACGCCCGGTGAAGCTTTCTTT.